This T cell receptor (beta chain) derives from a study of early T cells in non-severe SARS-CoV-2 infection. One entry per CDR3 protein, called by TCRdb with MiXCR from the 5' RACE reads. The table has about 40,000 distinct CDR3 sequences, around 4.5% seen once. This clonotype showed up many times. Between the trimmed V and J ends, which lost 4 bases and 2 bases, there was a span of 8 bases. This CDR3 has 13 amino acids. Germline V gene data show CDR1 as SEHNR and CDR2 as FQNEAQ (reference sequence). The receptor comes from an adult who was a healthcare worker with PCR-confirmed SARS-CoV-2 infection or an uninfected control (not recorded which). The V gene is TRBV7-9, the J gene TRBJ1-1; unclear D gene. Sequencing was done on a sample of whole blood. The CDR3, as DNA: TGTGCCAGCAGCTCCGGGCTAAACACTGAAGCTTTCTTT. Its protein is CASSSGLNTEAFF.